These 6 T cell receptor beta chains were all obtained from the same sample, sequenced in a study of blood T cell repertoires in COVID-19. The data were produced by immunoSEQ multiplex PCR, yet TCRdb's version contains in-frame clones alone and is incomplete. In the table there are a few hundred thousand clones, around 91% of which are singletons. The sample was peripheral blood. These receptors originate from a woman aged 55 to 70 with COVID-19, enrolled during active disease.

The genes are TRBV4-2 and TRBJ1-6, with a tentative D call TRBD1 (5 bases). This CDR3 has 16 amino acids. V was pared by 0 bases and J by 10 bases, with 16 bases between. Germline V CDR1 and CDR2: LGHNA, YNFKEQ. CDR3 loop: CASSQEGGPRLSPLHF. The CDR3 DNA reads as TGTGCCAGCAGCCAAGAGGGGGGTCCGCGTTTATCACCCCTCCACTTT.

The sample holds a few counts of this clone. The CDR3 DNA reads as TGTGCCAGCAGTACGCGCAGGGTTGGCACTGAAGCTTTCTTT. Protein sequence: CASSTRRVGTEAFF. J is TRBJ1-1 and V is TRBV6-2 or TRBV6-3, with a possible D match to TRBD1 (5 bases). Trimming stripped 5 bases from V and 4 bases from J, with 14 bases between. CDR3 length: 14 amino acids. CDR1 MNHEY and CDR2 SVGEGT come from the germline V gene.

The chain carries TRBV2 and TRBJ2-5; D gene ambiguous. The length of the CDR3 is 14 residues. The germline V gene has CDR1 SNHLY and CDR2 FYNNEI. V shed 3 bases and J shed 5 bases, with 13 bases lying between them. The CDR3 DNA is TGTGCCAGCAGTGATGGGTCCAGCAGGGAGACCCAGTACTTC. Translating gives CASSDGSSRETQYF.

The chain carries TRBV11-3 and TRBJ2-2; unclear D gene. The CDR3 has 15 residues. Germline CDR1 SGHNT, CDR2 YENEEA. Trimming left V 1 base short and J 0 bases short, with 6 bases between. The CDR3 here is CASSLGHANTGELFF. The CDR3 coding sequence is TGTGCCAGCAGCTTAGGGCACGCGAACACCGGGGAGCTGTTTTTT.

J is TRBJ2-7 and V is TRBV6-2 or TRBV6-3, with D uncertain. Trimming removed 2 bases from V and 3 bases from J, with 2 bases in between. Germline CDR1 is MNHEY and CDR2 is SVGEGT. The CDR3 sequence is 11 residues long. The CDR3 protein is CASSYLYEQYF. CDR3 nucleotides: TGTGCCAGCAGTTACCTCTACGAGCAGTACTTC.

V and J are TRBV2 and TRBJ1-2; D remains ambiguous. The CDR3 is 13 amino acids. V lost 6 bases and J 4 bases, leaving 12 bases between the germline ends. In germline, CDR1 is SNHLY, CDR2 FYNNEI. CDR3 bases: TGTGCCAGCAGGCCCCCTTCGGGCTATGGCTACACCTTC. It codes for CASRPPSGYGYTF.